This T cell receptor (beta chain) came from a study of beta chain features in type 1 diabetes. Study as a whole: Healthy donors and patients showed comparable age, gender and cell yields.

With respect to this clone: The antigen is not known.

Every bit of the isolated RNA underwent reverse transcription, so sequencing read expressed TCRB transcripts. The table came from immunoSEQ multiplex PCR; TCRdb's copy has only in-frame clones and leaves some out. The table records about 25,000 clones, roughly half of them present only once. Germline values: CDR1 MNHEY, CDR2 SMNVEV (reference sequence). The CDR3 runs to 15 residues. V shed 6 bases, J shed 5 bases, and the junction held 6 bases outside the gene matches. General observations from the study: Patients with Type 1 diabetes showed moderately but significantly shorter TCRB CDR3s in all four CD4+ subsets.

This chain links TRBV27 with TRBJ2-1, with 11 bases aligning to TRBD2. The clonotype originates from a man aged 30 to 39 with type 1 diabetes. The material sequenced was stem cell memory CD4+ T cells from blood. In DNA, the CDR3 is TGTGCCAGCAGCAAACTAGCGGGAGAAAACAATGAGCAGTTCTTC. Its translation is CASSKLAGENNEQFF.